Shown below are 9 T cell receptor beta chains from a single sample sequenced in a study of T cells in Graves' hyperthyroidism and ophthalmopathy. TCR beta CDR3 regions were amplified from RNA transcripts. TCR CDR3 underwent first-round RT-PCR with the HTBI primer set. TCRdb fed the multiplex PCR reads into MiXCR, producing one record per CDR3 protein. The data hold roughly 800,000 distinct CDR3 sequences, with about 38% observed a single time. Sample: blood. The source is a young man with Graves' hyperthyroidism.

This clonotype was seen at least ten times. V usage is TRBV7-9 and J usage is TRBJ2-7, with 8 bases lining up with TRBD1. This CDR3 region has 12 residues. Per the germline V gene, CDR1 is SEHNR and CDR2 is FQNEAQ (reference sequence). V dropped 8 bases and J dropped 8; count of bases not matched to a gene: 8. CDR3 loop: CASADRAGQQYF. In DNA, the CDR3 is TGTGCCAGCGCGGACAGGGCCGGCCAGCAGTACTTC.

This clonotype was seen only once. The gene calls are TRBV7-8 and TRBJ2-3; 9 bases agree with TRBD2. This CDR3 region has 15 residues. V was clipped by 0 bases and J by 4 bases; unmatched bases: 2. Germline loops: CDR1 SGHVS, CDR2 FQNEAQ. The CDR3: CASSLAAGGPDTQYF. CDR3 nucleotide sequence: TGTGCCAGCAGCTTAGCGGCGGGAGGGCCAGATACGCAGTATTTT.

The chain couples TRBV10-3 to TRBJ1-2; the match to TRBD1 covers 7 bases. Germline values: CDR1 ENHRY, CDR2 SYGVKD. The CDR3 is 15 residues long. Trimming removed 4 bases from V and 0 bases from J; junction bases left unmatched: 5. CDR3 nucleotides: TGTGCCATCAGTGCTTCGGGACAGTCTAACTATGGCTACACCTTC. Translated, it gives CAISASGQSNYGYTF.

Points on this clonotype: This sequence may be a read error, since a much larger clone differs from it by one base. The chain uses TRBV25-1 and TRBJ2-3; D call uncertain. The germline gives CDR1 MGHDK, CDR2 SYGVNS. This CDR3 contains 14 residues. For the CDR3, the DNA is TGTGCCAGCAGTGAATTATATGGCACAGATACGCGGTATTTT. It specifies CASSELYGTDTRYF.

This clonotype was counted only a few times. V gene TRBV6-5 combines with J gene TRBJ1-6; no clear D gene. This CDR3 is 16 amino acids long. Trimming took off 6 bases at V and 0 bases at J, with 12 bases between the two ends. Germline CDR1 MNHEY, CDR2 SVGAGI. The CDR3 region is CASRGETSSYNSPLHF. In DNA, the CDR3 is TGTGCCAGCAGGGGAGAAACCAGCTCCTATAATTCACCCCTCCACTTT.

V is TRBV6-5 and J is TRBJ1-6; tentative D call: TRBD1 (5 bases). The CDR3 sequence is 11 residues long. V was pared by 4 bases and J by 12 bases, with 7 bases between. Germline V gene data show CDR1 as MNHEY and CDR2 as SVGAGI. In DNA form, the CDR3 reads TGTGCCAGCAGTTCCGGGGGACCCCTCCACTTT. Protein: CASSSGGPLHF.

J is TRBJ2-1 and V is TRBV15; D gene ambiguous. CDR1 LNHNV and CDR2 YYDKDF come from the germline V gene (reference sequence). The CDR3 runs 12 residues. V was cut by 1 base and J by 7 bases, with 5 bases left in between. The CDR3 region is CATSRGMNEQFF. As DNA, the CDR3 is TGTGCCACCAGCAGAGGGATGAATGAGCAGTTCTTC.

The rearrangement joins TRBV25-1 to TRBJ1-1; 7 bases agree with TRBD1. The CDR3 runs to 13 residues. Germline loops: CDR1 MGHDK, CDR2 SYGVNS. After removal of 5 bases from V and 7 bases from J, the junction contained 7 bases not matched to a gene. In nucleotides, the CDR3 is TGTGCCAGCAGTAAGACAGGGTTGAGTGAAGCTTTCTTT. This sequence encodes CASSKTGLSEAFF.

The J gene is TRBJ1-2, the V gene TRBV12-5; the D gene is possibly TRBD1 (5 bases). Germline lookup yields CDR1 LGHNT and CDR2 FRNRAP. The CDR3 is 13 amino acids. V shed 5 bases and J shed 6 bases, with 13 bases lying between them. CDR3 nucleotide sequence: TGTGCTAGTGGTCCACCCAGAGGGGATGGCTACACCTTC. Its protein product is CASGPPRGDGYTF. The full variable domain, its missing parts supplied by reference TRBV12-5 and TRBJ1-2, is DARVTQTPRHKVTEMGQEVTMRCQPILGHNTVFWYRQTMMQGLELLAYFRNRAPLDDSGMPKDRFSAEMPDATLATLKIQPSEPRDSAVYFCASGPPRGDGYTFGSGTRLTVV.